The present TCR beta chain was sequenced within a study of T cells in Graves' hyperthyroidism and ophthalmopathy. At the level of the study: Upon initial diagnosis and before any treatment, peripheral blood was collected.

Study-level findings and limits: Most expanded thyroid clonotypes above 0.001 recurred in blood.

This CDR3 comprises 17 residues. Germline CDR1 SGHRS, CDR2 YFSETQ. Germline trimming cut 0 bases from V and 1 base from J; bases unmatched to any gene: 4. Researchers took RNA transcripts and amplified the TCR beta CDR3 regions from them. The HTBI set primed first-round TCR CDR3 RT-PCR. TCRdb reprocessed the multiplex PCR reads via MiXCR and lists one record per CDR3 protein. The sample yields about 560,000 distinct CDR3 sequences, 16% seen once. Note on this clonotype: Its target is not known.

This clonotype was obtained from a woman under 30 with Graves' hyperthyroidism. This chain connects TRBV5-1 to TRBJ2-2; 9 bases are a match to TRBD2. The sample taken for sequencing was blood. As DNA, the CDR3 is TGCGCCAGCAGCTTGGCTAGCGGGGTCAGGAACACCGGGGAGCTGTTTTTT. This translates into CASSLASGVRNTGELFF. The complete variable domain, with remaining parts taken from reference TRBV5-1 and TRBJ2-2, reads KAGVTQTPRYLIKTRGQQVTLSCSPISGHRSVSWYQQTPGQGLQFLFEYFSETQRNKGNFPGRFSGRQFSNSRSEMNVSTLELGDSALYLCASSLASGVRNTGELFFGEGSRLTVL.